Following are 3 T cell receptor beta chains from one sample sequenced in a study of graft-versus-host responses after intestinal transplantation. Researchers processed graft tissue to release intraepithelial and lamina propria lymphocytes. Repertoires were generated with immunoSEQ multiplex PCR, while TCRdb's copy carries only in-frame clones and drops some. The sample yields about 37,000 clones, about 85% seen once. Sequencing used ileum tissue, obtained 200 to 210 days after intestinal transplant. These receptors all stem from a human patient who received an intestinal transplant, so some T cells may come from the graft donor.

The V call is TRBV28, the J call TRBJ2-7; possible D gene TRBD2, 6 bases. V was cut by 5 bases and J by 3 bases, with 17 bases left in between. The CDR3 consists of 15 residues. Germline values: CDR1 MDHEN, CDR2 SYDVKM. The CDR3 sequence is CASSKKGPGGYEQYF. As DNA, the CDR3 is TGTGCCAGCAGTAAAAAGGGCCCCGGGGGCTACGAGCAGTACTTC.

The chain recombines TRBV5-1 with TRBJ1-2; tentatively, D is TRBD1 (6 bases). The V and J ends lost 4 bases and 4 bases respectively, with 11 bases between them. There are 13 residues in the CDR3. CDR1 and CDR2 (germline): SGHRS, YFSETQ. The CDR3 spells CASSPGTSYGYTF. The CDR3 DNA sequence: TGCGCCAGCAGCCCGGGGACATCCTATGGCTACACCTTC.

This chain connects TRBV4-1 to TRBJ2-2; 7 bases are shared with TRBD2. V was clipped by 10 bases and J by 7 bases; unmatched bases: 9. Germline V gene sequence: CDR1 MGHRA, CDR2 YSYEKL. The CDR3 is 13 residues long. CDR3 nucleotides: TGCGCCACCGGACTAGTCGCGGGCGGGGAGCTGTTTTTT. Protein: CATGLVAGGELFF.